This passage covers 24 T cell receptor beta chains from one sample sequenced in a study of control samples from healthy donors and cancer patients. TCRdb's copy holds only in-frame clones and misses some; the assay was immunoSEQ multiplex PCR. The sample gives tens of thousands of clones, approximately 88% of which show up once; 38% is in the top ten. The sequenced material came from PBMCs. These receptors were taken from a man between 65 and 85 years old with lung cancer.

V and J are TRBV18 and TRBJ1-2; no definite D call. The germline V and J ends were trimmed by 5 bases and 8 bases, with 15 bases remaining between them. This CDR3 has 13 amino acids. Germline values: CDR1 KGHSH, CDR2 LQKENI. The chain's CDR3 is CASSADGRSGYTF. For the CDR3, the DNA is TGTGCCAGCTCAGCGGACGGGAGGAGCGGCTACACCTTC.

This chain links TRBV19 with TRBJ2-3, with 11 bases identical to TRBD2. Germline CDR1 is LNHDA and CDR2 is SQIVND (reference sequence). CDR3 length equals 16 residues. J lost 6 bases, V lost 4 bases, and 9 bases had no gene match. CDR3 region: CASSTLSGGARDTQYF. The CDR3 coding sequence is TGTGCCAGTAGTACCCTTAGCGGGGGGGCAAGGGATACGCAGTATTTT.

The rearrangement joins TRBV7-3 to TRBJ1-1; possibly TRBD1 for D (6 bases). Germline V gene data show CDR1 as SGHTA and CDR2 as FQGTGA. The CDR3 is 14 residues long. Trimming stripped 5 bases from V and 4 bases from J, with 14 bases between. The CDR3 bases are TGTGCCAGCAGCGCGGACAGACCGCCCACTGAAGCTTTCTTT. Amino acid sequence: CASSADRPPTEAFF.

The J gene is TRBJ2-7, the V gene TRBV10-1; a possible D gene is TRBD1 (6 bases). From germline, CDR1 is WNHNN and CDR2 SYGVQD (reference sequence). The CDR3 is 13 amino acids. Trimming pared 4 bases from V and 1 base from J, leaving 8 bases between. The CDR3: CASSGTASYEQYF. In nucleotides, the CDR3 is TGCGCCAGCAGTGGGACAGCTTCCTACGAGCAGTACTTC.

The rearrangement uses TRBV7-2 and TRBJ2-2; D possibly corresponds to TRBD2 (6 bases). This CDR3 region has 15 residues. Trimming pared 7 bases from V and 7 bases from J, leaving 19 bases between. CDR1 SGHTA and CDR2 FQGNSA come from the germline V gene. Here the CDR3 reads CASNQFGGRNGELFF. In DNA, the CDR3 is TGTGCCAGCAACCAGTTCGGGGGTCGTAACGGGGAGCTGTTTTTT.

The chain links TRBV10-3 to TRBJ1-5; weak D call: TRBD1 (5 bases). The germline V gene encodes CDR1 ENHRY and CDR2 SYGVKD. The ends were cut back, 3 bases at V and 3 bases at J, with 9 bases in the middle. CDR3 length: 14 residues. The CDR3 DNA follows: TGTGCCATCAGTGACGGGGGACTCAATCAGCCCCAGCATTTT. This gives the protein CAISDGGLNQPQHF.

This chain joins TRBV5-1 and TRBJ2-2; 7 bases agree with TRBD2. With 5 bases clipped from V and 1 base from J, the junction kept 8 bases outside the gene matches. Germline V gives CDR1 SGHRS, CDR2 YFSETQ. This CDR3 region has 16 residues. CDR3 in amino acids: CASRPTSVLNTGELFF. The CDR3, as DNA: TGCGCCAGCAGGCCCACTAGCGTCCTGAACACCGGGGAGCTGTTTTTT.

In its sample, this clone was seen a few times. This chain links TRBV4-1 with TRBJ1-1; no clear D. Germline V gene data show CDR1 as MGHRA and CDR2 as YSYEKL. The V and J ends lost 2 bases and 0 bases respectively, with 16 bases between them. The CDR3 covers 17 residues. The CDR3 here is CASSQLDMGFLNTEAFF. The CDR3 DNA sequence: TGCGCCAGCAGCCAACTAGATATGGGGTTTTTGAACACTGAAGCTTTCTTT.

V is TRBV2 and J is TRBJ1-1; D not resolved. The CDR3 contains 14 residues. The germline V gene has CDR1 SNHLY and CDR2 FYNNEI. Trimming stripped 7 bases from V and 2 bases from J, with 14 bases between. The CDR3 is CASTTRATNTEAFF. In DNA, the CDR3 is TGTGCCAGCACCACCCGGGCCACAAACACTGAAGCTTTCTTT.

This clone has a handful of counts. The chain links TRBV5-1 to TRBJ2-2; 8 bases are a match to TRBD1. V was clipped by 4 bases and J by 5 bases; unmatched bases: 7. The V gene's germline CDR1 is SGHRS and CDR2 YFSETQ. This CDR3 has 15 amino acids. In DNA form, the CDR3 reads TGCGCCAGCAGCATCCAGGGGGCGCATACCGGGGAGCTGTTTTTT. Translating gives CASSIQGAHTGELFF.

This rearrangement joins TRBV7-6 to TRBJ2-3; perhaps D is TRBD1 or TRBD2 (6 bases each). CDR1 is SGHVS and CDR2 is FNYEAQ in the germline V gene. Trimming removed 6 bases from V and 8 bases from J, with 24 bases in between. CDR3 size: 16 residues. CDR3 sequence: CASSPPGAGIAATQYF. DNA for the CDR3: TGTGCCAGCAGTCCCCCGGGGGCGGGAATTGCAGCTACGCAGTATTTT. Filled out from reference TRBV7-6 and TRBJ2-3, the complete variable domain reads GAGVSQSPRYKVTKRGQDVALRCDPISGHVSLYWYRQALGQGPEFLTYFNYEAQQDKSGLPNDRFSAERPEGSISTLTIQRTEQRDSAMYRCASSPPGAGIAATQYFGPGTRLTVL.

J is TRBJ1-1 and V is TRBV18; tentatively, D is TRBD1 (5 bases). This CDR3 is 13 amino acids long. Germline V CDR1 and CDR2: KGHSH, LQKENI. V lost 6 bases to trimming and J lost 1 base, with 9 bases between them. CDR3: CASSATGNTEAFF. CDR3 sequence (DNA): TGTGCCAGCTCTGCAACAGGGAACACTGAAGCTTTCTTT. Combining the CDR3 with reference TRBV18 and TRBJ1-1 gives the whole variable domain NAGVMQNPRHLVRRRGQEARLRCSPMKGHSHVYWYRQLPEEGLKFMVYLQKENIIDESGMPKERFSAEFPKEGPSILRIQQVVRGDSAAYFCASSATGNTEAFFGQGTRLTVV.

V and J are TRBV2 and TRBJ1-5; no firm D call. The CDR3 consists of 15 residues. CDR1 SNHLY and CDR2 FYNNEI come from the germline V gene. V lost 4 bases and J lost 3, with 13 bases in between. CDR3 nucleotides: TGTGCCAGCAGTGGTTCCGGGATAACCAATCAGCCCCAGCATTTT. Translating gives CASSGSGITNQPQHF.

The J gene is TRBJ2-7, the V gene TRBV7-8; 8 bases map to TRBD1. CDR3 length: 17 residues. Germline CDR1 is SGHVS and CDR2 is FQNEAQ. Losses at the gene ends were 5 bases for V and 5 bases for J; bases not matched to a gene: 17. The CDR3 DNA is TGTGCCAGCAGCCGGGGCCGGACAGGGTCCTTTTGGGACGAGCAGTACTTC. Translated, it gives CASSRGRTGSFWDEQYF.

V gene TRBV5-5 combines with J gene TRBJ1-1; D might be TRBD1 (5 bases). The length of the CDR3 is 15 residues. Germline CDR1 reads SGHKS; CDR2 reads YYEKEE (reference sequence). Trimming removed 2 bases from V and 1 base from J, with 12 bases in between. The CDR3 here is CASSFGALKNTEAFF. The CDR3 nucleotides read TGTGCCAGCAGCTTCGGGGCGCTCAAGAACACTGAAGCTTTCTTT.

This clone is a singleton in its sample. This chain uses TRBV28 with TRBJ1-1; D gene uncertain. Per germline, CDR1 MDHEN and CDR2 SYDVKM. The CDR3 has 12 amino acids. V lost 6 bases and J lost 8, with 13 bases in between. The CDR3 nucleotides are TGTGCCAGCAGGGGGAGAGTGGGGGAAGCTTTCTTT. Its protein product is CASRGRVGEAFF.

This chain joins TRBV30 and TRBJ2-7; D perhaps matches TRBD1 (6 bases). The CDR3 totals 11 residues. The V end was cut by 4 bases, the J end by 3 bases, with 7 bases between. Germline CDR1 GTSNPN, CDR2 SVGIG (reference sequence). CDR3 in amino acids: CAWIRGYEQYF. The CDR3 DNA is TGTGCCTGGATCAGGGGCTACGAGCAGTACTTC. Drawing the rest from reference TRBV30 and TRBJ2-7, the complete variable domain is SQTIHQWPATLVQPVGSPLSLECTVEGTSNPNLYWYRQAAGRGLQLLFYSVGIGQISSEVPQNLSASRPQDRQFILSSKKLLLSDSGFYLCAWIRGYEQYFGPGTRLTVT.

The chain couples TRBV7-3 to TRBJ2-3; D might be TRBD1 (6 bases). Trimming pared 5 bases from V and 2 bases from J, leaving 17 bases between. The length of the CDR3 is 16 residues. The germline V gene has CDR1 SGHTA and CDR2 FQGTGA. CDR3 nucleotides: TGTGCCAGCAGCCCAGGGGTGGGGGTTACCACAGATACGCAGTATTTT. Its translation: CASSPGVGVTTDTQYF.

The rearrangement joins TRBV18 to TRBJ2-2; D is perhaps TRBD1 (5 bases). Germline V lookup: CDR1 KGHSH, CDR2 LQKENI. V was pared by 4 bases and J by 4 bases, with 16 bases between. The CDR3 spans 16 residues. CDR3 DNA: TGTGCCAGCTCACGAGACAGAGTAAGCACCACCGGGGAGCTGTTTTTT. Its protein is CASSRDRVSTTGELFF.

The V call is TRBV7-2, the J call TRBJ2-1; 14 nucleotides line up with TRBD2. This CDR3 has 15 amino acids. V lost 3 bases, J lost 6 bases, and 1 base stayed unmatched. The V gene's germline CDR1 is SGHTA and CDR2 FQGNSA. The CDR3 here is CASSFGLAGGNEQFF. The CDR3 DNA reads as TGTGCCAGCAGCTTTGGACTAGCGGGGGGCAATGAGCAGTTCTTC.

The chain carries TRBV27 and TRBJ2-7; D may be TRBD2 (5 bases). The V gene's germline CDR1 is MNHEY and CDR2 SMNVEV (reference sequence). The CDR3 is 16 residues long. Deletions cut 2 bases from V and 0 bases from J, with 14 bases between. The CDR3 region is CASSLGRGRSSYEQYF. As DNA, the CDR3 is TGTGCCAGCAGTTTAGGACGGGGAAGGAGCTCCTACGAGCAGTACTTC.

This chain links TRBV19 with TRBJ2-2; D perhaps matches TRBD1 (5 bases). Trimming removed 5 bases at V and 6 bases at J, with 13 bases between. Germline V lookup: CDR1 LNHDA, CDR2 SQIVND (reference sequence). The CDR3 consists of 14 residues. Here the CDR3 DNA reads TGTGCCAGTAGTTTGGCAGGGCGGTCCGGGGAGCTGTTTTTT. Translation gives CASSLAGRSGELFF.

The chain couples TRBV5-1 to TRBJ2-2, with D maybe TRBD1 (6 bases). With 4 bases removed from V and 0 bases from J, the gap between germline ends came to 16 bases. Germline CDR1 SGHRS, CDR2 YFSETQ. This CDR3 spans 17 amino acids. The CDR3 region is CASSRGQTNSNTGELFF. In DNA form, the CDR3 reads TGCGCCAGCAGCCGAGGACAGACAAATTCGAACACCGGGGAGCTGTTTTTT.

This clone was seen a handful of times. This chain links TRBV5-1 with TRBJ1-1; 7 bases map to TRBD1. Germline trimming cut 1 base from V and 1 base from J; bases unmatched to any gene: 4. The CDR3 is 15 amino acids. The V gene's germline CDR1 is SGHRS and CDR2 YFSETQ. The chain's CDR3 is CASSLWGDRNTEAFF. The DNA of the CDR3 is TGCGCCAGCAGCTTGTGGGGGGACAGGAACACTGAAGCTTTCTTT.